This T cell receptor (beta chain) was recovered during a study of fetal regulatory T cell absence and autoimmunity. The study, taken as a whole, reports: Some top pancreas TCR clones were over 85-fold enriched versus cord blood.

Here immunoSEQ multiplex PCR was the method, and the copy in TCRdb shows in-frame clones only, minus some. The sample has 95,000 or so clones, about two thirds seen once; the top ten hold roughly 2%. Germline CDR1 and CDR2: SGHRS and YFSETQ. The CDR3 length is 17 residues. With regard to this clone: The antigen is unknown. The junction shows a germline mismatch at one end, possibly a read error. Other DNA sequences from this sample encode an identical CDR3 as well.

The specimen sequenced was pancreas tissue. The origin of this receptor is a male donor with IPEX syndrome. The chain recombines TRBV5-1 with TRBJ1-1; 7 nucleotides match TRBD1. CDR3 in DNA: TGCGCCAGCAGCTTCGGGACAGTTCCCCCAATGAACACTGAAGCCTTCTTT. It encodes CASSFGTVPPMNTEAFF.